This T cell receptor beta chain originates from a study of blood T cell repertoires in COVID-19 (dated by TCRdb to 2020 to 2021). For the study in its entirety: The collaborator samples originated in the United States, Italy and Spain and spanned the acute and convalescent phases of COVID-19. The prospective study material was composed of cDNA or gDNA derived from T cells, B-cell-depleted T cells, or PBMCs. The dataset comprised deeply sampled blood TCRbeta repertoires from subjects exposed to, actively infected with, or recovered from COVID-19. The repertoires were made available in a free public database intended to serve as a resource for research on the immune response to SARS-CoV-2. The samples were drawn from two sources: the first 160 participants of the ongoing ImmuneRACE study, and approximately 1,300 subjects contributed by 6 global collaborators. A de-identified subject ID, COVID-19 status, age in years and sex were almost always included in the sample metadata. Where available, HLA class I and class II types were taken from metadata supplied by the sample provider and were not determined by assay-based typing. General conclusions and limits of the study: The quantity of clinical and demographic metadata differed by source and by participant and was supplied without curation.

Regarding this clone: Its specific antigen is unknown. No base-level quality is on record; no much larger clone is a single base apart.

At one collaborating source in Seattle, patients were enrolled during active infection and were followed longitudinally through the course of disease. Collaborating institutions collected whole blood in K2EDTA tubes following their own protocols. For TCRbeta analysis, collaborator samples were shipped as frozen whole blood, as isolated PBMCs, or as DNA extracted from either sample type. TCRbeta CDR3 regions were amplified from genomic DNA by means of the immunoSEQ Assay, a bias-controlled multiplex PCR. The study's processing was this. Within the assay, amplification of reference gene primers was used to estimate how many nucleated cells each sample contained. To quantify the absolute abundance of each unique TCRbeta CDR3 rearrangement, sequence reads were collapsed and filtered. For each sample, productive Simpson clonality was calculated as the square root of Simpson's diversity index over productive rearrangements. TCRdb retrieved this table from immuneACCESS and kept in-frame rearrangements only. Not all clones are present; in checked studies, unresolved V genes account for under half, and no reason is known for the remainder. The DNA gave D and trimming, while V, J and clone size come from that table. Present in this sample are over 150,000 clones, around 83% of which were seen just once. The ten largest clones add up to 6% to 8.5% of the sample.

As encoded in the germline V gene, CDR1 is SGHTS while CDR2 is YDEGEE. Inclusive of the bounding cysteine and phenylalanine, the CDR3 is 18 residues long. Just the 54-base CDR3 DNA is kept, in frame starting at base 1. Germline trimming: 3 bases from V, 0 bases from J; junction bases outside gene matches: 12. The source of this sequence is a woman aged 65 to 85 with COVID-19, enrolled during active disease. The material sequenced was peripheral blood. This receptor chain uses TRBV5-8 and TRBJ1-3; TRBD1 agrees with 7 junctional bases. The nucleotides are TGTGCCAGCAGCTCGACGGGGACAGCCGTTCTCTCTGGAAACACCATATATTTT. Its product reads: CASSSTGTAVLSGNTIYF.